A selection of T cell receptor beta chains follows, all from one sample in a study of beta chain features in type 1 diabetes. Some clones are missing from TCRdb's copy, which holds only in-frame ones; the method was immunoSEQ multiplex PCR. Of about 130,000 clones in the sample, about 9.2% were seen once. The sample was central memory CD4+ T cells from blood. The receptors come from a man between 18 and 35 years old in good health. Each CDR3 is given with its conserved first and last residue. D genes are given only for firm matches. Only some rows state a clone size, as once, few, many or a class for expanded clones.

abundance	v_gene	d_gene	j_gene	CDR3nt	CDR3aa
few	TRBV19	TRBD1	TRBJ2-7	TGTGCCAGTTCACAGGGGTTTACCGTTTACGAGCAGTACTTC	CASSQGFTVYEQYF
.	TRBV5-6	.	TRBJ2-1	TGTGCCAGCGGCCCCCTCTCGCTGGCCTACAATGAGCAGTTCTTC	CASGPLSLAYNEQFF
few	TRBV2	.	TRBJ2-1	TGTGCCAGCGAATGGGCGGGGGCTTATGAGCAGTTCTTC	CASEWAGAYEQFF
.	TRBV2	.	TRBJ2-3	TGTGCCAGCAGTGAGGGGGGAGCAGGAGATACGCAGTATTTT	CASSEGGAGDTQYF
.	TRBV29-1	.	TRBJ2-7	TGCAGCGTTGCCCTGGACAGATCCTACGAGCAGTACTTC	CSVALDRSYEQYF
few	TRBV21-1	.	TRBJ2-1	TGTGCCAGCAGCAAATTATTTACAGGCCCCGAGGGGGGGAATGAGCAGTTCTTC	CASSKLFTGPEGGNEQFF
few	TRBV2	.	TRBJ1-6	TGTGCCAGCAGTGAAGGGGGGGGCCCAAATTCACCCCTCCACTTT	CASSEGGGPNSPLHF
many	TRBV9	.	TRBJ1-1	TGTGCCAGCAGCGCCAATCACAGGGAAGGGACTGAAGCTTTCTTT	CASSANHREGTEAFF
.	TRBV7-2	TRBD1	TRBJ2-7	TGTGCCAGCAGCCTTGCAGGGGGCGGCTCCTACGAGCAGTACTTC	CASSLAGGGSYEQYF
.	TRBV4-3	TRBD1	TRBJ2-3	TGCGCCAGCAGCCAAAGGACAGGGTCGGCAGATACGCAGTATTTT	CASSQRTGSADTQYF
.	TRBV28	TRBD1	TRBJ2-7	TGTGCCTCCCTCGCAGGGGGCGCCTACGAGCAGTACTTC	CASLAGGAYEQYF
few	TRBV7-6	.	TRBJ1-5	TGTGCCAGCAGCGATCTCGGCGCGGGCAATCAGCCCCAGCATTTT	CASSDLGAGNQPQHF
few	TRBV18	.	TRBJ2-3	TGTGCCAGCTCACCACCGCGAGGTTCACAGGGTCCCACAGATACGCAGTATTTT	CASSPPRGSQGPTDTQYF
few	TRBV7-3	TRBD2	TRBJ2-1	TGTGCCAGCAGCTTAACTAGCGGGGGCAATGAGCAGTTCTTC	CASSLTSGGNEQFF
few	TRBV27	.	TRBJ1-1	TGTGCCAGCAGGCGAGGGACTGAAGCTTTCTTT	CASRRGTEAFF
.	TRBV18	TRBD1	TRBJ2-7	TGTGCCAGCTCACCCTCAACCGGGACAGGGGGCTACGAGCAGTACTTC	CASSPSTGTGGYEQYF
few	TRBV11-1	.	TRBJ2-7	TGTGCCAGCAGCTTAACTGGACAGCCCAGGACCTACGAGCAGTACTTC	CASSLTGQPRTYEQYF
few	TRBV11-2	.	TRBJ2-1	TGTGCCAGCAGCTTAGACCCGGGCTACAATGAGCAGTTCTTC	CASSLDPGYNEQFF
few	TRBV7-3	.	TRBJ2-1	TGTGCCAGCAGTCCCATGGGCGGGAACTCCTACAATGAGCAGTTCTTC	CASSPMGGNSYNEQFF
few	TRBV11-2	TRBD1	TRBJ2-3	TGTGCCAGCAGCCGGGACAGGGCCAGCACAGATACGCAGTATTTT	CASSRDRASTDTQYF
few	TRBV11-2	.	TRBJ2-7	TGTGCCAGCAGCTTAGAGAGGCAGGGTACCTACGAGCAGTACTTC	CASSLERQGTYEQYF
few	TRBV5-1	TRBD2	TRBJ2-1	TGCGCCAGCAGCTTGGATCCTAGCGGGGGCTACAATGAGCAGTTCTTC	CASSLDPSGGYNEQFF
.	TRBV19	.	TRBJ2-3	TGTGCCAGTAGTATTGGGCAGCACACAGATACGCAGTATTTT	CASSIGQHTDTQYF
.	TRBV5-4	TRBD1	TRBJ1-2	TGTGCCAGCAGCTTAAGGACAGGGTTCAGCTATGGCTACACCTTC	CASSLRTGFSYGYTF
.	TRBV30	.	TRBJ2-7	TGTGCCTGGAGCATTGGCAGGGGCTACGAGCAGTACTTC	CAWSIGRGYEQYF
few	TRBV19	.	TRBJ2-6	TGTGCCAGTAGTCTACGGACAGATCCCTCTGGGGCCAACGTCCTGACTTTC	CASSLRTDPSGANVLTF
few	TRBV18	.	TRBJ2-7	TGTGCCAGCTCAGAGGGATACGAGCAGTACTTC	CASSEGYEQYF
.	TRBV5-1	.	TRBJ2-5	TGCGCCAGCAGCTTGGCGGCAGGGGAGGAGACCCAGTACTTC	CASSLAAGEETQYF
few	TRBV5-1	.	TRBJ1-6	TGCGCCAGCCGGACGGGAGAAAAGAATTCACCCCTCCACTTT	CASRTGEKNSPLHF
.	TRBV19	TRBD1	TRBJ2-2	TGTGCCAGTAGCCCGGGACAGGCGAACACCGGGGAGCTGTTTTTT	CASSPGQANTGELFF
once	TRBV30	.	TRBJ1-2	TGTGCCTGGCAACAGGGCAATAACTATGGCTACACCTTC	CAWQQGNNYGYTF
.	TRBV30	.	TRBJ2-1	TGTGCCTGGAGTGTACTTCCCAATGAGCAGTTCTTC	CAWSVLPNEQFF
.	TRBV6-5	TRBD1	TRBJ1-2	TGTGCCAGCCGACAGGGTGATGTGGGAAACTATGGCTACACCTTC	CASRQGDVGNYGYTF
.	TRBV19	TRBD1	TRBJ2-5	TGTGCCAGTACCCTTTCTGCAGGGGGCGTTCAAGAGACCCAGTACTTC	CASTLSAGGVQETQYF
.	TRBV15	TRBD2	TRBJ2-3	TGTGCCACCAGCAGAGCCCAGCGGGGTGTCACAGATACGCAGTATTTT	CATSRAQRGVTDTQYF
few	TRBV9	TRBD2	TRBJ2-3	TGTGCCAGCAGCCTAAGACTAGCGGGGGGGGCAGATACGCAGTATTTT	CASSLRLAGGADTQYF
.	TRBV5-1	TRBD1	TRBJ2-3	TGCGCCAGCAGCTCGGGACAGGGGGCAGATACGCAGTATTTT	CASSSGQGADTQYF
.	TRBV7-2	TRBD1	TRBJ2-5	TGTGCCAGCAGCTCACTATGGGACAGTCGATACCAAGAGACCCAGTACTTC	CASSSLWDSRYQETQYF
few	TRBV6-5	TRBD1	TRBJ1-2	TGTGCCAGCAGCCCACCGGGACAGTATGGCTACACCTTC	CASSPPGQYGYTF
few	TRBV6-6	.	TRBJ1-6	TGTGCCAGCAGTTACTCGATGGCGGGTGGAAATTCACCCCTCCACTTT	CASSYSMAGGNSPLHF
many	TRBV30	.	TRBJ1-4	TGTGCCTGGAGGGTCAATAGTGGACTGTTTTTT	CAWRVNSGLFF
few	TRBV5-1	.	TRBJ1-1	TGCGCCAGCAGCTTCGGTTTGAACACTGAAGCTTTCTTT	CASSFGLNTEAFF
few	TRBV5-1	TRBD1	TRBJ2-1	TGCGCCAGCAGCTTCGGACAGGGTAAGGATGAGCAGTTCTTC	CASSFGQGKDEQFF